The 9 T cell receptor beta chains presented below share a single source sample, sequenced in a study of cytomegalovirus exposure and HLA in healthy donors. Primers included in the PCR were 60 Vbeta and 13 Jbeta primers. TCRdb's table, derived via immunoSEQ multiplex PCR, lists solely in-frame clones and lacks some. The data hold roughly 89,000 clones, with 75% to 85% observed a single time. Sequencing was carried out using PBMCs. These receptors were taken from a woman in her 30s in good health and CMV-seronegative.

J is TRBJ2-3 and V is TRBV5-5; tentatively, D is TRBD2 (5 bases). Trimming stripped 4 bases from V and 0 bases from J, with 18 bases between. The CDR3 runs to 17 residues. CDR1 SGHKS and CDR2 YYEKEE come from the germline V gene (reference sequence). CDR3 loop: CASSEDVASRSTDTQYF. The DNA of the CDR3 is TGTGCCAGCAGCGAGGATGTGGCTAGCCGTAGCACAGATACGCAGTATTTT.

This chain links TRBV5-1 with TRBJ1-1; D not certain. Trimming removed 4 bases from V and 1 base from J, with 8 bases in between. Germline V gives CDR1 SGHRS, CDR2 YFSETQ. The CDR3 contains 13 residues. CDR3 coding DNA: TGCGCCAGCAGCGAGAGCACGAACACTGAAGCTTTCTTT. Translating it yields CASSESTNTEAFF.

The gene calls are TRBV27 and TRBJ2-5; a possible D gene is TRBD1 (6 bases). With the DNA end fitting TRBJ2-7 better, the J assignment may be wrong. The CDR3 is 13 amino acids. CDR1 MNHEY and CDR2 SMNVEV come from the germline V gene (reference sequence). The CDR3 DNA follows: TGTGCCAGCAGTTGGCAGGGGTCCTACGAGCAGTACTTC. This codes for CASSWQGSYEQYF.

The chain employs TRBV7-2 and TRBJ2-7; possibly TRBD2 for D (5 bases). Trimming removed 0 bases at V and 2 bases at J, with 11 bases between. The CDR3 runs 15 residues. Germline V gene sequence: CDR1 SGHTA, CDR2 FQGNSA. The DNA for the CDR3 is TGTGCCAGCAGCTTAGCAAGCGGATCCCCCTACGAGCAGTACTTC. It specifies CASSLASGSPYEQYF.

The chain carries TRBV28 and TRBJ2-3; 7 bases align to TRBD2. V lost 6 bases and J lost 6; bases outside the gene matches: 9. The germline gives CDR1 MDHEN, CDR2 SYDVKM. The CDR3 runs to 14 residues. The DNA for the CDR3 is TGTGCCAGCAGAGCGGGACTCCAACCGGATACGCAGTATTTT. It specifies CASRAGLQPDTQYF.

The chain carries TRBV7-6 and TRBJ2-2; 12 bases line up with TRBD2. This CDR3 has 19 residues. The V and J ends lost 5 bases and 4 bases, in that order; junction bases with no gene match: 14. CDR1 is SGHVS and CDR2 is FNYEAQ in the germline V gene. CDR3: CASSQTSLAGGPGTGELFF. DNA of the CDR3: TGTGCCAGCAGCCAGACGAGTCTAGCGGGAGGGCCTGGCACCGGGGAGCTGTTTTTT. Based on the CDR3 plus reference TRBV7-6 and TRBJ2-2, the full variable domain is GAGVSQSPRYKVTKRGQDVALRCDPISGHVSLYWYRQALGQGPEFLTYFNYEAQQDKSGLPNDRFSAERPEGSISTLTIQRTEQRDSAMYRCASSQTSLAGGPGTGELFFGEGSRLTVL.

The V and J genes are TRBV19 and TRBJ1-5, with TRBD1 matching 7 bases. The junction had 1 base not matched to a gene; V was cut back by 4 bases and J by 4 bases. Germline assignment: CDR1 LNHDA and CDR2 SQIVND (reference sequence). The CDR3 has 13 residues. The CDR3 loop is CASSKDRNQPQHF. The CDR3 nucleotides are TGTGCCAGTAGTAAGGACAGGAATCAGCCCCAGCATTTT.

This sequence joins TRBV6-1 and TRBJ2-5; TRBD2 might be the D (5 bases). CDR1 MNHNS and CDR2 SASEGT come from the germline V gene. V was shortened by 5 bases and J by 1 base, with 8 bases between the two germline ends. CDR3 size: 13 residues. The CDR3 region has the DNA TGTGCCAGCAGTCGGGCGGGCCAAGAGACCCAGTACTTC. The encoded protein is CASSRAGQETQYF.

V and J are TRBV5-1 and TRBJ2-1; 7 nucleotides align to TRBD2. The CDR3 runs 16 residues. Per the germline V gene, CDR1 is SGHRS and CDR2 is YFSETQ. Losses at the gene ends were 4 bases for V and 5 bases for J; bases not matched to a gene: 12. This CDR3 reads CASSLAGGRSNNEQFF. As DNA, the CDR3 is TGCGCCAGCAGCCTCGCGGGCGGGAGATCGAACAATGAGCAGTTCTTC.